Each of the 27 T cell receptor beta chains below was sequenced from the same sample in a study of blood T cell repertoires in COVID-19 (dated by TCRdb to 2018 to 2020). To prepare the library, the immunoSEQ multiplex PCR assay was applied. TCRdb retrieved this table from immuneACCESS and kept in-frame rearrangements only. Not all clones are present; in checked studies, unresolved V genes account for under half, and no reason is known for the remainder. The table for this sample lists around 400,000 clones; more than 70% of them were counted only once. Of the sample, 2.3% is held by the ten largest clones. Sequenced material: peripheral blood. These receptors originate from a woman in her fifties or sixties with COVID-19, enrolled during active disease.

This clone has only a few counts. Here the CDR3 reads CASSIGGGGNTIYF. The CDR3 region has the DNA TGTGCCAGCAGTATCGGTGGGGGAGGGAACACCATATATTTT. The chain uses TRBV6-6 and TRBJ1-3; tentative D call: TRBD1 (5 bases). V gave up 5 bases and J gave up 7 bases, with 15 bases separating them. This CDR3 has 14 amino acids. Germline CDR1 and CDR2: MNHNY and SVGAGI (reference sequence).

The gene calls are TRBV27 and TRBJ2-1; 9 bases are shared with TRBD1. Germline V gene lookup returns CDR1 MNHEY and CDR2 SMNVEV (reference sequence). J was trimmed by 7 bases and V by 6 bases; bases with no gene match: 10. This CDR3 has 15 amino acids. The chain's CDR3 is CASSPPGQGRNEQFF. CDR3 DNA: TGTGCCAGCAGCCCGCCGGGACAGGGTAGGAATGAGCAGTTCTTC.

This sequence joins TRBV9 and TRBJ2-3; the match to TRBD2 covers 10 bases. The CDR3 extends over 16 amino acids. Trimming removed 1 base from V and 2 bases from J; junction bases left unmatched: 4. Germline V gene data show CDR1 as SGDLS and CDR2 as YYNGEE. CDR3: CASSVLSGGTTDTQYF. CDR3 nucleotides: TGTGCCAGCAGCGTACTTAGCGGGGGGACCACAGATACGCAGTATTTT.

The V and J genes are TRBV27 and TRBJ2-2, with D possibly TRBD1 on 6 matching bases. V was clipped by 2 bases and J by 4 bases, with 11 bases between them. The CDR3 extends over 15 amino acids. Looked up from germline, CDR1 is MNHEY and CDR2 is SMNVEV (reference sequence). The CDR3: CASSLRGHITGELFF. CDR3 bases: TGTGCCAGCAGTTTAAGGGGACATATCACCGGGGAGCTGTTTTTT.

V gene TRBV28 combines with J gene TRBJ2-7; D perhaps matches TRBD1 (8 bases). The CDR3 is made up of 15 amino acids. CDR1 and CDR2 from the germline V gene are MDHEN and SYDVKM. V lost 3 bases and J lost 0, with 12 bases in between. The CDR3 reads CASSLGGTGSYEQYF. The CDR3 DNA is TGTGCCAGCAGTTTGGGAGGGACAGGCTCCTACGAGCAGTACTTC.

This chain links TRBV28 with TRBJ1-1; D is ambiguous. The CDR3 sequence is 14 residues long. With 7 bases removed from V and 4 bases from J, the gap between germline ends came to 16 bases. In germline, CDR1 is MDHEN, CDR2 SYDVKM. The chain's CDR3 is CASIPREGGTEAFF. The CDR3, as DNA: TGTGCCAGCATTCCTCGGGAGGGCGGCACTGAAGCTTTCTTT.

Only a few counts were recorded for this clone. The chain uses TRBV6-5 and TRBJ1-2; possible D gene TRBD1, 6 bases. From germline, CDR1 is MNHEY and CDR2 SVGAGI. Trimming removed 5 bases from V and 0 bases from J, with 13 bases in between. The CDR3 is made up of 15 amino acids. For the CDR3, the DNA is TGTGCCAGCAGTCCCAGCCGGACAGCTAACTATGGCTACACCTTC. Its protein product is CASSPSRTANYGYTF.

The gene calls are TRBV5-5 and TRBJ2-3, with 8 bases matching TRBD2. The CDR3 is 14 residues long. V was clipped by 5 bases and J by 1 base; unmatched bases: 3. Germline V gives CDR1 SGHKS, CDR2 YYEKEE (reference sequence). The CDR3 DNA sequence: TGTGCCAGCAGTCTTAGCGGGGGCACAGATACGCAGTATTTT. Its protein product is CASSLSGGTDTQYF.

CDR3 in DNA: TGTGCCAGCAGCTATACAGGGATGGGGGCTTTCTTT. Amino acid sequence: CASSYTGMGAFF. V gene TRBV6-5 combines with J gene TRBJ1-1, with a weak D call TRBD1 (6 bases). Germline assignment: CDR1 MNHEY and CDR2 SVGAGI. The CDR3 runs to 12 residues. Trimming took 6 bases from V and 11 from J, leaving 16 bases between them.

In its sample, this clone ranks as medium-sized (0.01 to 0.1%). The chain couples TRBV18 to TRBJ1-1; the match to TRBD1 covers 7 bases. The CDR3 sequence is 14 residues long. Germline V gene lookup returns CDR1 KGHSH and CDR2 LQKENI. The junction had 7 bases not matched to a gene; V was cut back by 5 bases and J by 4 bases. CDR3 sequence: CASSNEQGFTEAFF. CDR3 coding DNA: TGTGCCAGCTCAAATGAACAGGGGTTCACTGAAGCTTTCTTT. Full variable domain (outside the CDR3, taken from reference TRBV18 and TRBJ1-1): NAGVMQNPRHLVRRRGQEARLRCSPMKGHSHVYWYRQLPEEGLKFMVYLQKENIIDESGMPKERFSAEFPKEGPSILRIQQVVRGDSAAYFCASSNEQGFTEAFFGQGTRLTVV.

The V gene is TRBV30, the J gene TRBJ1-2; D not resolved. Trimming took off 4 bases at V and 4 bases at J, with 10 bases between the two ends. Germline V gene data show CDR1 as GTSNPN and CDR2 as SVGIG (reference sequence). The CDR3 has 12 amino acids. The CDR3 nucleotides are TGTGCCTGGACGGGGAGATTCTATGGCTACACCTTC. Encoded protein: CAWTGRFYGYTF.

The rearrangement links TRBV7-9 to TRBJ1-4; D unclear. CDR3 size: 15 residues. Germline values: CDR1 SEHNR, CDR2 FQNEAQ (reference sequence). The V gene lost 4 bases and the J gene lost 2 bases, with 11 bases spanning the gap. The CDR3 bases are TGTGCCAGCAGCTCCATGGGCCCCACTAATGAAAAACTGTTTTTT. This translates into CASSSMGPTNEKLFF.

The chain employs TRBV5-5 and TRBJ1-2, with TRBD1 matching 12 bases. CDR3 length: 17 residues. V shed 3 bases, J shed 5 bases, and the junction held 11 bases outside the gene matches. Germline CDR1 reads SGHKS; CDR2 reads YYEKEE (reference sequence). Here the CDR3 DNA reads TGTGCCAGCAGCTGGATGGGACAGGGGGCGGTCCGGTATGGCTACACCTTC. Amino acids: CASSWMGQGAVRYGYTF.

The CDR3 spells CALGAGGIGELFF. In nucleotides, the CDR3 is TGTGCCCTGGGTGCAGGGGGGATCGGGGAGCTGTTTTTT. This sequence joins TRBV28 and TRBJ2-2; the D gene is possibly TRBD1 (7 bases). The CDR3 consists of 13 residues. Germline-derived CDR1 and CDR2 are MDHEN and SYDVKM. Trimming stripped 11 bases from V and 7 bases from J, with 17 bases between.

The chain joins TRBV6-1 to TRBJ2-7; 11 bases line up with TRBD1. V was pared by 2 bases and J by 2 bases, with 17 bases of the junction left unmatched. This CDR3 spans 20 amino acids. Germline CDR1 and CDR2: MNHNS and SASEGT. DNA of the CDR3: TGTGCCAGCAGTGAATATAGTTTGTGGACAGGGGGCGGTGGGACCTACGAGCAGTACTTC. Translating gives CASSEYSLWTGGGGTYEQYF.

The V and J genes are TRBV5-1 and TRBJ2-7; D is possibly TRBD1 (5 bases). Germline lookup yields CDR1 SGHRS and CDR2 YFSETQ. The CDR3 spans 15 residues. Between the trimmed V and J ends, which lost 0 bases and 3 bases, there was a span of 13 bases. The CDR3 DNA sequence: TGCGCCAGCAGCTTGGGTTCACAGGTCAACTACGAGCAGTACTTC. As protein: CASSLGSQVNYEQYF. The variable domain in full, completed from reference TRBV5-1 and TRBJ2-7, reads KAGVTQTPRYLIKTRGQQVTLSCSPISGHRSVSWYQQTPGQGLQFLFEYFSETQRNKGNFPGRFSGRQFSNSRSEMNVSTLELGDSALYLCASSLGSQVNYEQYFGPGTRLTVT.

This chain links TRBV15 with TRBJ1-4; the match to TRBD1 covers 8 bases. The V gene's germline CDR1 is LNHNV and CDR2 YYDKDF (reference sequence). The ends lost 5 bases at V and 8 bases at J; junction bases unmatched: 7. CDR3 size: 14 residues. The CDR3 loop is CATSPDRAREKLFF. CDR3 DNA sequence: TGTGCCACCAGCCCGGACAGGGCTCGAGAAAAACTGTTTTTT.

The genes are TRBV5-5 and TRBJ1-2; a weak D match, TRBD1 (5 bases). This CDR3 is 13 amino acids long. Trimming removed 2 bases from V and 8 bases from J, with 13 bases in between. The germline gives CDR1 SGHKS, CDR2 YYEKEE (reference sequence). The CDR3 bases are TGTGCCAGCAGCTTACACGGGGGAGGCGGCTACACCTTC. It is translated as CASSLHGGGGYTF.

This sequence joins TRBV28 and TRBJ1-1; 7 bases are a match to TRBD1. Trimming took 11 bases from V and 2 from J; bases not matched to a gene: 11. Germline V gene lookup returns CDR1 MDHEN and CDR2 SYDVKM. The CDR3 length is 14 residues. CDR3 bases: TGTGCCTCGGGACAGTCATGGGGAAACACTGAAGCTTTCTTT. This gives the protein CASGQSWGNTEAFF.

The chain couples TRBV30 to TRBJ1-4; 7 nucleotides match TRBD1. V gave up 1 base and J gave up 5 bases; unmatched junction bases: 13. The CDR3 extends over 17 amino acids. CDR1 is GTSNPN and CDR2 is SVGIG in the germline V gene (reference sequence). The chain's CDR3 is CAWSAQQGFGRNEKLFF. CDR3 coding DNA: TGTGCCTGGAGTGCCCAACAGGGGTTCGGCCGAAATGAAAAACTGTTTTTT. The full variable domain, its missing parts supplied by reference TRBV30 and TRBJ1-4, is SQTIHQWPATLVQPVGSPLSLECTVEGTSNPNLYWYRQAAGRGLQLLFYSVGIGQISSEVPQNLSASRPQDRQFILSSKKLLLSDSGFYLCAWSAQQGFGRNEKLFFGSGTQLSVL.

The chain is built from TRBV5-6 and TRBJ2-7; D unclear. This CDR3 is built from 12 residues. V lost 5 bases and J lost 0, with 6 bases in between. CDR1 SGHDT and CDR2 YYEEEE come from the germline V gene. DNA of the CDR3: TGTGCCAGCAGTTTTCACTCCTACGAGCAGTACTTC. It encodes CASSFHSYEQYF.

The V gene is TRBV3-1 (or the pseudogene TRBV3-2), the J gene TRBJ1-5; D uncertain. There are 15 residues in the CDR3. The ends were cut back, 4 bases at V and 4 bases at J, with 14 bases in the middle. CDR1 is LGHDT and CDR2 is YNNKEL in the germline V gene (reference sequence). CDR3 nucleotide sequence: TGTGCCAGCAGCCGATCGGATCTAGTTAATCAGCCCCAGCATTTT. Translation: CASSRSDLVNQPQHF.

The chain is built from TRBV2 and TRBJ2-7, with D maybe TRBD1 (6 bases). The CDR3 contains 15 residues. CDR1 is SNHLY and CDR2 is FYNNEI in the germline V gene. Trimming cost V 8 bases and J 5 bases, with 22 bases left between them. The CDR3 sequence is CASSQTGQGIHEQYF. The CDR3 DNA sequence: TGTGCCAGCTCTCAAACGGGGCAGGGGATCCACGAGCAGTACTTC.

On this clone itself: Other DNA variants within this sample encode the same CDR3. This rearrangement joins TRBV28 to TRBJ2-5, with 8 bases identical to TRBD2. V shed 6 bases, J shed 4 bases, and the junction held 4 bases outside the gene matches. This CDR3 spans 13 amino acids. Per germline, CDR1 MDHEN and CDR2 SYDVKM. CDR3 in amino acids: CASSLAGLETQYF. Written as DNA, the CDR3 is TGTGCCAGCAGCTTAGCGGGGCTAGAGACCCAGTACTTC.

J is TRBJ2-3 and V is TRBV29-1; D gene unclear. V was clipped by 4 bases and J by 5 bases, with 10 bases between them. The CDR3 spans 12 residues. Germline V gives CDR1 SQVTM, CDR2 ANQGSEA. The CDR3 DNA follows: TGCAGCGTTGGGCTTATCCAAGATACGCAGTATTTT. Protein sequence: CSVGLIQDTQYF.

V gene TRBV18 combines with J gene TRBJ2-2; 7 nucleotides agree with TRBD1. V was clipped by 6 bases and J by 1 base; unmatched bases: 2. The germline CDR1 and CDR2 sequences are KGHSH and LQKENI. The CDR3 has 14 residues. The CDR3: CASSRDRNTGELFF. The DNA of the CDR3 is TGTGCCAGCTCCCGGGACAGGAACACCGGGGAGCTGTTTTTT. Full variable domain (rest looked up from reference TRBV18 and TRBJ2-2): NAGVMQNPRHLVRRRGQEARLRCSPMKGHSHVYWYRQLPEEGLKFMVYLQKENIIDESGMPKERFSAEFPKEGPSILRIQQVVRGDSAAYFCASSRDRNTGELFFGEGSRLTVL.

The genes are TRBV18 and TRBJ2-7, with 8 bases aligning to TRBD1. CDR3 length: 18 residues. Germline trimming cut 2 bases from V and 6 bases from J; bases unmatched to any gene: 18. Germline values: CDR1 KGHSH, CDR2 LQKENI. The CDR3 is CASSPSLGGQGARSEQYF. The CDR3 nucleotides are TGTGCCAGCTCACCAAGCCTCGGGGGTCAGGGGGCAAGAAGCGAGCAGTACTTC.